Listed here are 6 T cell receptor beta chains from one sample, sequenced in a study of T cell responses to AZD1222 COVID-19 vaccine. The assay was immunoSEQ multiplex PCR, and TCRdb's table has in-frame clones only and misses some. The profile shows 83,000 or so clones, roughly 86% of them singletons. Here the sequenced sample was peripheral blood, taken on day 0 of AZD1222 vaccination. Receptor source: an adult in good health.

J is TRBJ2-2 and V is TRBV28; D remains unclear. Per germline, CDR1 MDHEN and CDR2 SYDVKM. CDR3 size: 11 residues. V lost 7 bases, J lost 8 bases, and 8 bases lay in between. The DNA of the CDR3 is TGTGCCAGCATTCATCTGGGGGAGCTGTTTTTT. This codes for CASIHLGELFF.

The rearrangement uses TRBV15 and TRBJ2-1; 11 bases line up with TRBD2. The CDR3 extends over 15 amino acids. Germline lookup yields CDR1 LNHNV and CDR2 YYDKDF (reference sequence). V was pared by 6 bases and J by 4 bases, with 5 bases of the junction left unmatched. The DNA for the CDR3 is TGTGCCACCAGTCCGGGACTAGCGGAGTACAATGAGCAGTTCTTC. Its translation is CATSPGLAEYNEQFF.

The chain employs TRBV7-8 and TRBJ2-7, with 12 positions matching TRBD2. CDR1 and CDR2 (germline): SGHVS, FQNEAQ. Unmatched junction bases numbered 8, after V lost 4 bases and J lost 4 bases. The length of the CDR3 is 16 residues. The CDR3 sequence: CASSSPRTSGNYEQYF. CDR3 in DNA: TGTGCCAGCAGCTCACCCCGGACTAGCGGGAATTACGAGCAGTACTTC.

This chain connects TRBV7-9 to TRBJ1-6; unclear D gene. Germline V lookup: CDR1 SEHNR, CDR2 FQNEAQ (reference sequence). CDR3 length: 16 amino acids. Trimming stripped 4 bases from V and 7 bases from J, with 17 bases between. The CDR3 DNA reads as TGTGCCAGCAGCTCTGCCCGGGGAGGGTACAATTCACCCCTCCACTTT. Its translation: CASSSARGGYNSPLHF.

The gene calls are TRBV30 and TRBJ1-6; 7 nucleotides match TRBD1. J was trimmed by 1 base and V by 7 bases; bases with no gene match: 7. The CDR3 extends over 15 amino acids. Germline CDR1 GTSNPN, CDR2 SVGIG (reference sequence). The CDR3, as DNA: TGTGCCTCGACAGGGCCTGCATCCTATAATTCACCCCTCCACTTT. Amino acids: CASTGPASYNSPLHF.

A single count supports this clone. The CDR3 DNA reads TGTGCCTGGAGTGGCGACAGCGTCTTAGCGCAGTATTTT. It translates to CAWSGDSVLAQYF. The V call is TRBV30, the J call TRBJ2-3; perhaps TRBD1 as D (5 bases). The ends were cut back, 1 base at V and 10 bases at J, with 15 bases in the middle. CDR3 length equals 13 residues. CDR1 and CDR2 from the germline V gene are GTSNPN and SVGIG (reference sequence).